The T cell receptor (beta chain) under discussion was sequenced for a study of radiotherapy plus CTLA-4 blockade in lung cancer. Study as a whole: Of all patients, approximately 17% responded objectively and approximately 31% showed disease control. Study-wide results and limits: There was expansion of tumor-derived TCR clones in blood after radiotherapy plus ipilimumab. The authors reported that early blood T cell clone dynamics, with interferon-beta, best predicted response.

With respect to this clone: Its antigen is not identified.

CDR1 SGHAT and CDR2 FQNNGV come from the germline V gene. This CDR3 region has 15 residues. The V and J ends lost 6 bases and 0 bases respectively, with 11 bases between them. Clones were sequenced by immunoSEQ multiplex PCR, and TCRdb holds only the in-frame ones, with some missing. The table shows about 77,000 clones, with roughly 74% occurring only once. V is TRBV11-2 and J is TRBJ1-4; no clear D gene. This receptor was taken from a human donor with non-small cell lung cancer whose response to radiotherapy plus ipilimumab could not be evaluated. The sample was peripheral blood, taken from a patient treated with radiotherapy plus ipilimumab. The DNA for the CDR3 is TGTGCCAGCAGTCATACGGGTTCAACTAATGAAAAACTGTTTTTT. It translates to CASSHTGSTNEKLFF.